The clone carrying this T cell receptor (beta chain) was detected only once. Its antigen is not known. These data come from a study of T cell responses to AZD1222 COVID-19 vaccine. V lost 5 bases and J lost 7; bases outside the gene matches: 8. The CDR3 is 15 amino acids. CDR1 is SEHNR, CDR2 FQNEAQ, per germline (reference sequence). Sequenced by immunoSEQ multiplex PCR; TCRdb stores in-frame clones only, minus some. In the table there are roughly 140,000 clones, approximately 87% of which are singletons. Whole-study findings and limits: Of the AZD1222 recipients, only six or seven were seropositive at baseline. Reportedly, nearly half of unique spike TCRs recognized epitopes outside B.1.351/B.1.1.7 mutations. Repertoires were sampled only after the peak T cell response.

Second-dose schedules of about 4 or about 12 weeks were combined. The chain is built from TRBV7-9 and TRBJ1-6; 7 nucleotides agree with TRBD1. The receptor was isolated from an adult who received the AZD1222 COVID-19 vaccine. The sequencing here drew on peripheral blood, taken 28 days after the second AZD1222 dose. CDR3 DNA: TGTGCCAGCAGCAAATCGGGACAGATCAATTCACCCCTCCACTTT. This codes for CASSKSGQINSPLHF.